Below, one T cell receptor (beta chain) is given with its context. The antigen is unknown. This sample stems from a study of blood T cells in healthy people across ages. Broader study findings: While age rose, TCR beta diversity per million T cells dropped in a roughly linear way.

For the second PCR, which ran for about 6 to 11 cycles, a sample-barcoded 5' primer and a J-beta primer mix were used. TCRdb re-called the 5' RACE reads with MiXCR, one entry per CDR3 protein. The data show 1.5 million to 1.8 million distinct CDR3 sequences, with approximately 43% seen just once and just over 4% held by the top ten. Researchers collected approximately 9.9 milliliters of peripheral blood from every single donor. V lost 6 bases and J lost 4, with 13 bases in between. The CDR3 length is 14 residues. From germline, CDR1 is LNHDA and CDR2 SQIVND (reference sequence). The sequencing input was blood. The receptor was derived from a young woman in good health. The gene calls are TRBV19 and TRBJ1-5; D remains unclear. Here the CDR3 reads CASRRSRLNQPQHF. CDR3 DNA sequence: TGTGCCAGTAGAAGGTCGAGGCTGAATCAGCCCCAGCATTTT.